This passage covers 5 T cell receptor beta chains from one sample sequenced in a study of graft-versus-host responses after intestinal transplantation. These receptors' targets are unknown. TCRdb's copy holds only in-frame clones and misses some; the assay was immunoSEQ multiplex PCR. This table holds more than 60,000 clones, around 91% found once. The sequencing here drew on unstimulated CD8+ T cells sorted from spleen or lymph node cells, taken before intestinal transplant. Receptors originate from a human donor who received an intestinal transplant.

This rearrangement joins TRBV14 to TRBJ1-1; 10 bases match TRBD1. The length of the CDR3 is 16 residues. Germline V lookup: CDR1 SGHDN, CDR2 FVKESK. Trimming cost V 4 bases and J 4 bases; bases outside gene matches: 9. CDR3 DNA: TGTGCCAGCAGCCGTTCCTACCGGGACAGGGGCACTGAAGCTTTCTTT. It encodes CASSRSYRDRGTEAFF.

CDR3 in amino acids: CASSKGTGYEQYF. The CDR3 coding sequence is TGTGCCAGCAGTAAAGGGACAGGCTACGAGCAGTACTTC. This chain uses TRBV6-7 with TRBJ2-7; 8 bases fit TRBD1. TRBV6-7 is known as an ORF, though its function is uncertain. This CDR3 has 13 residues. V shed 5 bases and J 3 bases; nucleotides not matched to a gene: 3.

V is TRBV5-6 and J is TRBJ2-7, with D uncertain. The germline V gene has CDR1 SGHDT and CDR2 YYEEEE. The CDR3 length is 12 residues. Trimming removed 0 bases from V and 5 bases from J, with 6 bases in between. CDR3 amino acids: CASSLAYNEQYF. DNA for the CDR3: TGTGCCAGCAGCTTGGCTTACAACGAGCAGTACTTC.

V usage is TRBV10-2 and J usage is TRBJ1-2, with D tentatively TRBD1 (5 bases). CDR1 and CDR2 (germline): WSHSY, SAAADI. Trimming removed 10 bases from V and 8 bases from J, with 20 bases in between. CDR3 length: 13 residues. The DNA of the CDR3 is TGCGCCACCTCGGGGGGGTACCTACAAGGCTACACCTTC. Encoded protein: CATSGGYLQGYTF.

CDR3 loop: CASSGHDRAWNTEAFF. CDR3 nucleotides: TGTGCCAGCAGCGGCCACGACAGGGCTTGGAACACTGAAGCTTTCTTT. The chain links TRBV7-9 to TRBJ1-1, with 7 bases lining up with TRBD1. Germline assignment: CDR1 SEHNR and CDR2 FQNEAQ (reference sequence). V shed 5 bases and J 1 base; nucleotides not matched to a gene: 10. The CDR3 spans 16 residues.